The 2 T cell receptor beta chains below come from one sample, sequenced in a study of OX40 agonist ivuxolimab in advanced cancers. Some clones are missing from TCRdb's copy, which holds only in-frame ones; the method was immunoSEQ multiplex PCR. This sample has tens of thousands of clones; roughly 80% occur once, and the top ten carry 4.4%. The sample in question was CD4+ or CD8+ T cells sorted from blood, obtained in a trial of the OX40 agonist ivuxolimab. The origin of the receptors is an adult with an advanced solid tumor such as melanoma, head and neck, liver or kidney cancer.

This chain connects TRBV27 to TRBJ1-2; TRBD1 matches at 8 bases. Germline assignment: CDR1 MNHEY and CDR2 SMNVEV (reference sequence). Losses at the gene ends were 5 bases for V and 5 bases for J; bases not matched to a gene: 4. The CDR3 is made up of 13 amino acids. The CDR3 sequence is CASSPRQGYGYTF. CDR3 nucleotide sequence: TGTGCCAGCAGTCCCCGACAGGGGTATGGCTACACCTTC.

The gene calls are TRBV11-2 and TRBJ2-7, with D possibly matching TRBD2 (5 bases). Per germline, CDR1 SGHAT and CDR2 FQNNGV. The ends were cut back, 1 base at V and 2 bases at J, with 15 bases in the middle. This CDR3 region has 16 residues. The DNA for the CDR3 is TGTGCCAGCAGCTTAGGAGGCGGGCTCGGTACCTACGAGCAGTACTTC. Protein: CASSLGGGLGTYEQYF.